A selection of T cell receptor beta chains follows, all from one sample in a study of cytomegalovirus exposure and HLA in healthy donors. Method: immunoSEQ multiplex PCR; TCRdb's copy keeps in-frame clones and lacks some. This sample has about 140,000 clones, with more than 75% found just once. Sequenced input: PBMCs. Receptors were obtained from a male donor in good health and CMV-seronegative. CDR3s include the opening cysteine and the closing phenylalanine or tryptophan. Each record gives: D gene, V gene, J gene, clone size, CDR3 protein, CDR3 DNA. The D gene is left open where the match is weak. Clone size is given for some rows only: seen once, a few or many times, or a class if the clone is expanded.

TRBD2	TRBV4-3	TRBJ2-4	-	CASSQGPGWEGKYF	TGCGCCAGCAGCCAAGGTCCGGGTTGGGAGGGGAAGTACTTC
-	TRBV5-1	TRBJ1-6	-	CASSLRGGNSYNSPLHF	TGCGCCAGCAGCTTGAGAGGAGGGAACTCCTATAATTCACCCCTCCACTTT
-	TRBV7-8	TRBJ2-2	once	CASSSTRIGELFF	TGTGCCAGCAGCTCGACTAGAATCGGGGAGCTGTTTTTT
-	TRBV7-9	TRBJ1-5	few	CASSLSRDQPQHF	TGTGCCAGCAGCTTAAGCAGGGATCAGCCCCAGCATTTT
TRBD1	TRBV19	TRBJ2-4	-	CASTQTGGMNIQYF	TGTGCCAGTACTCAAACAGGGGGGATGAACATTCAGTACTTC
-	TRBV27	TRBJ1-5	-	CASSFRGRQPQHF	TGTGCCAGCAGTTTTAGGGGAAGACAGCCCCAGCATTTT
-	TRBV19	TRBJ1-1	-	CASSRDSDTEAFF	TGTGCCAGTAGTCGGGATTCGGACACTGAAGCTTTCTTT
TRBD1	TRBV5-1	TRBJ2-2	-	CASSPGQGAYTGELFF	TGCGCCAGCAGCCCCGGACAGGGGGCGTACACCGGGGAGCTGTTTTTT
-	TRBV19	TRBJ1-1	-	CASSIDQTGNTEAFF	TGTGCCAGTAGTATAGATCAGACAGGGAACACTGAAGCTTTCTTT
TRBD1	TRBV27	TRBJ1-1	-	CASSLDRDTEAFF	TGTGCCAGCAGCCTGGACAGGGACACTGAAGCTTTCTTT
-	TRBV4-3	TRBJ1-4	-	CASSQDYGERGEKLFF	TGCGCCAGCAGCCAAGATTACGGGGAAAGAGGCGAAAAACTGTTTTTT
-	TRBV7-2	TRBJ2-5	once	CASSSLPVAGETQYF	TGTGCCAGCAGCTCCCTACCGGTAGCTGGAGAGACCCAGTACTTC
TRBD2	TRBV5-4	TRBJ2-3	once	CASSTRLAGSTDTQYF	TGTGCCAGCAGCACCCGACTAGCGGGGTCCACAGATACGCAGTATTTT
TRBD2	TRBV5-1	TRBJ2-5	-	CASSGVAGEETQYF	TGCGCCAGCAGCGGGGTGGCGGGGGAAGAGACCCAGTACTTC
TRBD1	TRBV6-6	TRBJ2-1	once	CASSWGQINEQFF	TGTGCCAGCAGTTGGGGACAGATCAATGAGCAGTTCTTC
-	TRBV6-5	TRBJ1-1	-	CASSFLLRSEAFF	TGTGCCAGCAGTTTCCTACTCCGATCGGAAGCTTTCTTT
TRBD1	TRBV4-1	TRBJ1-5	few	CASSPDRDDQPQHF	TGCGCCAGCAGCCCGGACAGGGATGATCAGCCCCAGCATTTT
-	TRBV7-9	TRBJ1-4	-	CASSLRPTGGEKLFF	TGTGCCAGCAGCTTACGGCCAACCGGCGGTGAAAAACTGTTTTTT
TRBD1	TRBV2	TRBJ2-7	-	CASSSRVGDRAYEQYF	TGTGCCAGCAGTAGCCGGGTGGGTGACAGGGCCTACGAGCAGTACTTC
TRBD2	TRBV5-1	TRBJ2-7	-	CASSPTGTSAAYEQYF	TGCGCCAGCAGCCCGACCGGGACTAGCGCTGCCTACGAGCAGTACTTC
-	TRBV4-2	TRBJ2-7	-	CVSSQGGAGGPYEQYF	TGTGTCAGCAGCCAGGGGGGGGCAGGGGGCCCGTACGAGCAGTACTTC
-	TRBV19	TRBJ2-7	-	CASGGAGAYEQYF	TGTGCCAGCGGCGGGGCCGGGGCCTACGAGCAGTACTTC
-	TRBV2	TRBJ1-2	-	CASSDQGSVGGYTF	TGTGCCAGCAGTGATCAGGGAAGCGTTGGGGGCTACACCTTC
TRBD2	TRBV19	TRBJ2-5	-	CASSPGGPRETQYF	TGTGCCAGTAGCCCGGGAGGGCCTCGGGAGACCCAGTACTTC
-	TRBV19	TRBJ1-1	-	CASSRTGGSRDTEAFF	TGTGCCAGTAGTAGAACAGGCGGATCGAGAGACACTGAAGCTTTCTTT
TRBD2	TRBV2	TRBJ2-5	-	CASSEDRPAGGPWETQYF	TGTGCCAGCAGTGAAGACCGCCCCGCGGGGGGGCCCTGGGAGACCCAGTACTTC